There are many counts of the clone carrying this T cell receptor beta chain. The data originate from a study of T-cell reconstitution after alpha-beta-depleted transplantation in children. The germline gives CDR1 KGHSH, CDR2 LQKENI. This CDR3 comprises 15 residues. J gave up 6 bases and V 3 bases, and 8 bases lay outside the gene matches. TCRbeta library construction was performed incorporating unique molecular identifiers. MiXCR, run by TCRdb on the PCR reads, gives a single entry per CDR3 protein. The data show about 610,000 distinct CDR3 sequences, more than 9% seen once. J is TRBJ2-1 and V is TRBV18, with TRBD2 matching 7 bases. The specimen comprised PBMCs from the stem cell graft donor, sampled from the stem cell graft. This TCR was recovered from a human donor who donated a stem cell graft to a child with acute myeloid leukemia. The DNA of the CDR3 is TGTGCCAGCTCACCCCCGGGAGGAAATGGCAATGAGCAGTTCTTC. Its translation is CASSPPGGNGNEQFF.